Each of the 32 T cell receptor beta chains below was sequenced from the same sample in a study of Graves' ophthalmopathy and Graves' hyperthyroidism. The sequenced template was RNA, covering the TCR beta CDR3 region. First-round RT-PCR with HTBI primers preceded a second-round multiplex PCR. MiXCR, run by TCRdb on the multiplex PCR reads, gives a single entry per CDR3 protein. The table includes over a million distinct CDR3 sequences, 35% to 45% detected once. The sample comprised peripheral blood or thyroid tissue (not recorded which). These receptors were taken from an adult man with Graves' hyperthyroidism.

This clonotype showed up just a few times. The V and J genes are TRBV7-8 and TRBJ1-2, with unresolved D. Deletions cut 6 bases from V and 6 bases from J, with 14 bases between. Germline-derived CDR1 and CDR2 are SGHVS and FQNEAQ. CDR3 length: 13 amino acids. CDR3 residues: CASSSGPRNGYTF. In DNA, the CDR3 is TGTGCCAGCAGTTCTGGGCCCAGGAATGGCTACACCTTC.

In this sample, this clonotype turned up many times. CDR3 nucleotide sequence: TGCGCCAGCAGCTTGTTGGACAGGGCGAATGAAGCTTTCTTT. This encodes CASSLLDRANEAFF. This chain uses TRBV5-1 with TRBJ1-1; TRBD1 matches 8 bases. The CDR3 totals 14 residues. The germline gives CDR1 SGHRS, CDR2 YFSETQ. J lost 7 bases, V lost 1 base, and 6 bases had no gene match.

This clonotype came up a few times. The germline gene is not matched at one end of the junction; a read error may be the cause. The chain carries TRBV25-1 and TRBJ1-1; D is unresolved. This CDR3 has 14 residues. Germline CDR1 reads MGHDK; CDR2 reads SYGVNS. This CDR3 is CASSFPPGGTEAFF. DNA of the CDR3: TGTGCTAGCAGTTTTCCCCCGGGAGGGACTGAAGCTTTCTTT.

The CDR3 sequence: CAIRKGNSPLHF. For the CDR3, the DNA is TGTGCCATACGGAAAGGGAATTCACCCCTCCACTTT. The gene calls are TRBV12-3 or TRBV12-4 and TRBJ1-6, with D uncertain. V was shortened by 10 bases and J by 7 bases, with 11 bases between the two germline ends. This CDR3 region has 12 residues.

A few counts support this clonotype. With a much larger clone just one base away, this may be a read error. The chain couples TRBV24-1 to TRBJ1-3, with TRBD1 matching 8 bases. The CDR3 length is 14 residues. CDR1 and CDR2 (germline): KGHDR, SFDVKD. This chain's CDR3 is CAASPGGSGNTIYF. CDR3 coding DNA: TGTGCCGCCAGTCCAGGGGGCTCAGGAAACACCATATATTTT.

This clonotype was counted at least ten times. This chain joins TRBV2 and TRBJ2-7; 7 nucleotides match TRBD1. CDR3 length: 13 residues. The trim removed 1 base at V and 3 bases at J, leaving 0 bases unmatched. The germline V gene encodes CDR1 SNHLY and CDR2 FYNNEI. CDR3 amino acids: CASSEGTGYEQYF. The CDR3 bases are TGTGCCAGCAGTGAAGGGACAGGCTACGAGCAGTACTTC.

Details on this clonotype: The CDR3 does not close with the conserved phenylalanine or tryptophan, likely indicating a read error. V and J are TRBV7-9 and TRBJ1-1, with D possibly TRBD1 on 5 matching bases. Trimming left V 2 bases short and J 4 bases short, with 11 bases between. This CDR3 contains 14 residues. CDR1 and CDR2 from the germline V gene are SEHNR and FQNEAQ (reference sequence). The CDR3 DNA follows: TGTGCCAGCAGCTTACAGGGCTGGATCACTGAAGCTTTCTCT. This translates into CASSLQGWITEAFS.

This clonotype was seen many times. The chain links TRBV29-1 to TRBJ2-7, with 7 nucleotides matching TRBD1. Germline V gives CDR1 SQVTM, CDR2 ANQGSEA. The CDR3 consists of 14 residues. Trimming took 2 bases from V and 0 from J; bases not matched to a gene: 4. In nucleotides, the CDR3 is TGCAGCGTTGAATTGACAGGGAACTCCTACGAGCAGTACTTC. The encoded protein is CSVELTGNSYEQYF.

This clonotype showed up just a few times. The CDR3 bases are TGTGCCAGCAGTTTTCGTGGGGGAGATAATTCACCCCTCCACTTT. Translating it yields CASSFRGGDNSPLHF. The J gene is TRBJ1-6, the V gene TRBV7-2, with D maybe TRBD1 (5 bases). Germline CDR1 is SGHTA and CDR2 is FQGNSA. The CDR3 is made up of 15 amino acids. Deletions cut 6 bases from V and 5 bases from J, with 14 bases between.

This chain uses TRBV11-2 with TRBJ2-2; D may be TRBD2 (5 bases). Germline V gene data show CDR1 as SGHAT and CDR2 as FQNNGV. The V end lost 8 bases, the J end lost 4 bases, and 14 bases lay between the germline ends. This CDR3 is 14 amino acids long. The CDR3 loop is CASPRQGGTGELFF. The DNA of the CDR3 is TGTGCCAGCCCCCGACAAGGAGGCACCGGGGAGCTGTTTTTT.

This chain joins TRBV18 and TRBJ1-2; D unclear. The CDR3 spans 15 residues. Germline values: CDR1 KGHSH, CDR2 LQKENI. Trimming removed 1 base at V and 3 bases at J, with 12 bases between. The CDR3 sequence: CASSPLLGRDYGYTF. CDR3 DNA sequence: TGTGCCAGCTCACCACTCTTGGGCCGCGACTATGGCTACACCTTC.

The sample holds a few counts of this clonotype. This chain joins TRBV10-3 and TRBJ1-1, with D perhaps TRBD1 (5 bases). Trimming left V 6 bases short and J 6 bases short, with 17 bases between. Germline lookup yields CDR1 ENHRY and CDR2 SYGVKD. This CDR3 is 14 amino acids long. The CDR3 DNA reads TGTGCCATCAGGGGGGATACTTGGTCGGCTGAAGCTTTCTTT. It encodes CAIRGDTWSAEAFF.

This chain connects TRBV20-1 to TRBJ1-4; weak D call: TRBD1 (5 bases). The CDR3 covers 13 residues. V was cut by 4 bases and J by 5 bases, with 11 bases left in between. The germline V gene has CDR1 DFQATT and CDR2 SNEGSKA (reference sequence). The CDR3 region is CSANQGRNEKLFF. CDR3 DNA sequence: TGCAGTGCTAACCAGGGCCGCAATGAAAAACTGTTTTTT.

This clonotype was seen at least ten times. J is TRBJ1-4 and V is TRBV4-3; 8 nucleotides match TRBD1. J lost 5 bases, V lost 4 bases, and 6 bases had no gene match. This CDR3 has 15 residues. The V gene's germline CDR1 is LGHNA and CDR2 YSLEER. The CDR3: CASSPLGQGNEKLFF. In DNA form, the CDR3 reads TGCGCCAGCAGCCCACTTGGACAGGGCAATGAAAAACTGTTTTTT.

This clonotype showed up many times. The chain has TRBV28 and TRBJ1-1, with a weak D call TRBD1 (5 bases). This CDR3 region has 11 residues. From germline, CDR1 is MDHEN and CDR2 SYDVKM. The V and J ends lost 5 bases and 11 bases respectively, with 12 bases between them. CDR3 coding DNA: TGTGCCAGCAGTCCGGGTGAGGGGGCTTTCTTT. This codes for CASSPGEGAFF.

The rearrangement uses TRBV4-2 and TRBJ2-7; D tentatively fits TRBD1 or TRBD2 (5 bases each). Trimming took 5 bases from V and 3 from J, leaving 14 bases between them. This CDR3 contains 14 residues. CDR1 is LGHNA, CDR2 YNFKEQ, per germline. CDR3 sequence (DNA): TGTGCCAGCAGCTGGGGGTCTCTCCTCTACGAGCAGTACTTC. Its protein product is CASSWGSLLYEQYF.

This clonotype was recorded many times. CDR3 nucleotides: TGTGCCAGCAGCCGGGGAGGGGGAACCTACGAGCAGTACTTC. Protein sequence: CASSRGGGTYEQYF. This chain links TRBV7-2 with TRBJ2-7; D may be TRBD2 (7 bases). Trimming removed 5 bases at V and 2 bases at J, with 13 bases between. CDR1 SGHTA and CDR2 FQGNSA come from the germline V gene. This CDR3 has 14 residues.

This clonotype is a singleton in its sample. The CDR3 bases are TGCAGCGTAGGTTTGGGAAGTCCGGACAGAGACTATGGCTACACCTTC. As protein: CSVGLGSPDRDYGYTF. The rearrangement joins TRBV29-1 to TRBJ1-2; D is possibly TRBD1 (6 bases). Deletions cut 6 bases from V and 3 bases from J, with 23 bases between. Germline CDR1 SQVTM, CDR2 ANQGSEA. CDR3 size: 16 residues.

A single count supports this clonotype. This chain links TRBV3-1 with TRBJ1-5; 10 nucleotides agree with TRBD1. V shed 4 bases and J 6 bases; nucleotides not matched to a gene: 3. CDR3 length: 14 amino acids. CDR1 is LGHDT, CDR2 YNNKEL, per germline (reference sequence). The CDR3 protein is CASSRGTGVQPQHF. The DNA of the CDR3 is TGTGCCAGCAGCCGCGGGACAGGGGTTCAGCCCCAGCATTTT.

This clonotype was detected a few times. This sequence joins TRBV7-8 and TRBJ2-5, with D uncertain. The germline gives CDR1 SGHVS, CDR2 FQNEAQ. Trimming cost V 1 base and J 4 bases, with 10 bases left between them. The CDR3 contains 14 residues. CDR3 nucleotide sequence: TGTGCCAGCAGCTTAGTTTGGGCCGGAGAGACCCAGTACTTC. As protein: CASSLVWAGETQYF.

The chain combines TRBV7-9 with TRBJ2-7, with D tentatively TRBD1 (5 bases). Germline CDR1 SEHNR, CDR2 FQNEAQ (reference sequence). This CDR3 spans 14 amino acids. Between the trimmed V and J ends, which lost 1 base and 3 bases, there was a span of 10 bases. CDR3 loop: CASSLVGDLYEQYF. Written as DNA, the CDR3 is TGTGCCAGCAGCTTAGTAGGGGATCTCTACGAGCAGTACTTC. Together with reference TRBV7-9 and TRBJ2-7, the CDR3 gives the full variable domain: DTGVSQNPRHKITKRGQNVTFRCDPISEHNRLYWYRQTLGQGPEFLTYFQNEAQLEKSRLLSDRFSAERPKGSFSTLEIQRTEQGDSAMYLCASSLVGDLYEQYFGPGTRLTVT.

V usage is TRBV24-1 and J usage is TRBJ2-3; the D gene is possibly TRBD1 (5 bases). From germline, CDR1 is KGHDR and CDR2 SFDVKD. V shed 4 bases and J shed 2 bases, with 12 bases lying between them. This CDR3 is 15 amino acids long. This CDR3 reads CATSEKGLYTDTQYF. For the CDR3, the DNA is TGTGCCACCAGTGAGAAGGGGCTGTACACAGATACGCAGTATTTT.

The chain is built from TRBV2 and TRBJ2-6; D is unresolved. The CDR3 has 14 residues. Germline V gene data show CDR1 as SNHLY and CDR2 as FYNNEI. Trimming removed 0 bases at V and 4 bases at J, with 4 bases between. CDR3 amino acids: CASSEAEGANVLTF. CDR3 in DNA: TGTGCCAGCAGTGAAGCGGAGGGGGCCAACGTCCTGACTTTC.

In nucleotides, the CDR3 is TGTGCCAGCAGCCAAGAAGGGCTAGCGCGGGAGTGGGCCGGGGAGCTGTTTTTT. This gives the protein CASSQEGLAREWAGELFF. V is TRBV14 and J is TRBJ2-2; 7 bases fit TRBD2. This CDR3 has 18 amino acids. The germline V gene has CDR1 SGHDN and CDR2 FVKESK. V lost 0 bases, J lost 6 bases, and 13 bases stayed unmatched.

This clonotype appeared a few times. The J gene is TRBJ1-4, the V gene TRBV6-2 or TRBV6-3; 8 positions match TRBD1. Germline CDR1 is MNHEY and CDR2 is SVGEGT. V lost 8 bases to trimming and J lost 6 bases; unmatched junction nucleotides: 5. The CDR3 has 13 residues. The CDR3: CASFGQGDEKLFF. The CDR3 nucleotides are TGTGCCAGCTTCGGACAGGGCGATGAAAAACTGTTTTTT.

This clonotype appeared many times. This sequence joins TRBV20-1 and TRBJ2-7; D might be TRBD1 (5 bases). This CDR3 region has 12 residues. Trimming cost V 3 bases and J 2 bases, with 8 bases left between them. Germline V gene data show CDR1 as DFQATT and CDR2 as SNEGSKA (reference sequence). CDR3 in amino acids: CSARDTPYEQYF. CDR3 nucleotide sequence: TGCAGTGCTAGGGACACCCCCTACGAGCAGTACTTC.

This clonotype was seen many times. CDR3 sequence: CASNHKGGVSGYTF. The CDR3 bases are TGTGCCAGCAACCACAAAGGGGGGGTGTCTGGCTACACCTTC. The chain has TRBV9 and TRBJ1-2, with a weak D call TRBD1 (6 bases). The CDR3 totals 14 residues. The V end was cut by 6 bases, the J end by 7 bases, with 19 bases between. From germline, CDR1 is SGDLS and CDR2 YYNGEE.

There are many counts of this clonotype. The gene calls are TRBV9 and TRBJ2-7; TRBD1 matches 10 bases. V shed 2 bases and J 0 bases; nucleotides not matched to a gene: 2. Germline CDR1 and CDR2: SGDLS and YYNGEE. The CDR3 length is 15 residues. The CDR3 loop reads CASSVGQGDSYEQYF. The CDR3 DNA reads as TGTGCCAGCAGCGTCGGACAGGGGGACTCCTACGAGCAGTACTTC.

This chain connects TRBV7-9 to TRBJ2-7, with 7 nucleotides matching TRBD1. V was clipped by 5 bases and J by 1 base; unmatched bases: 14. CDR1 is SEHNR, CDR2 FQNEAQ, per germline (reference sequence). This CDR3 comprises 17 residues. This CDR3 is CASSPPGRRQGSYEQYF. DNA of the CDR3: TGTGCCAGCAGCCCACCCGGTAGAAGACAGGGATCCTACGAGCAGTACTTC.

The chain joins TRBV10-3 to TRBJ2-7; 10 bases map to TRBD2. The V and J ends lost 6 bases and 5 bases, in that order; junction bases with no gene match: 13. Germline V CDR1 and CDR2: ENHRY, SYGVKD. The CDR3 is made up of 16 amino acids. CDR3 in amino acids: CAISDSGSGRPHEQYF. The CDR3 nucleotides read TGTGCCATCAGCGACTCAGGTAGCGGGAGGCCCCACGAGCAGTACTTC.

As concerns this clonotype: Sequence at one end of the junction differs from germline and may be a read error. The chain has TRBV20-1 and TRBJ1-3; D ambiguous. Germline V gives CDR1 DFQATT, CDR2 SNEGSKA (reference sequence). This CDR3 comprises 16 residues. The CDR3: CSARARKKGSGTTIYF. CDR3 DNA sequence: TGCAGTGCTAGAGCACGCAAAAAGGGCTCTGGAACCACCATATATTTT.

Many counts were recorded for this clonotype. This sequence joins TRBV5-8 and TRBJ1-5, with no clear D. Trimming took off 0 bases at V and 7 bases at J, with 8 bases between the two ends. CDR1 is SGHTS and CDR2 is YDEGEE in the germline V gene. This CDR3 region has 13 residues. This chain's CDR3 is CASSLGDRQPQHF. CDR3 bases: TGTGCCAGCAGCTTGGGGGATCGGCAGCCCCAGCATTTT.